The 3 T cell receptor beta chains below all came from one sample that was sequenced in a study of T cells in Graves' hyperthyroidism and ophthalmopathy. TCR beta CDR3 regions were amplified from RNA transcripts. In the first-round RT-PCR of the TCR CDR3, the HTBI primer set was used. Using its own MiXCR run on the multiplex PCR reads, TCRdb lists one record per CDR3 protein. Among 700,000 to 850,000 distinct CDR3 sequences listed, 35% were seen once. The sequencing sample was made of blood. The receptors derive from a woman aged 40-49 years with Graves' hyperthyroidism.

This clonotype was observed a few times. J is TRBJ1-6 and V is TRBV20-1; D uncertain. Germline lookup yields CDR1 DFQATT and CDR2 SNEGSKA (reference sequence). The CDR3 spans 16 residues. Trimming took 6 bases from V and 6 from J, leaving 21 bases between them. The CDR3 nucleotides are TGCAGTGCCAATCTTGGGGATGCCTTTCCTAATTCACCCCTCCACTTT. Its translation: CSANLGDAFPNSPLHF.

Of note for this clonotype: Because it lacks the conserved phenylalanine or tryptophan at the end, this CDR3 is likely a read error. V is TRBV6-1 and J is TRBJ1-6; no firm D call. The CDR3 totals 16 residues. Trimming pared 6 bases from V and 7 bases from J, leaving 19 bases between. The germline V gene has CDR1 MNHNS and CDR2 SASEGT. The CDR3 protein is CASSPSGVRRNSPLHL. DNA for the CDR3: TGTGCCAGCAGCCCCAGCGGGGTTAGGAGGAATTCACCCCTCCACCTT.

The J gene is TRBJ1-2, the V gene TRBV10-3, with TRBD1 identical over 12 bases. Germline V gene data show CDR1 as ENHRY and CDR2 as SYGVKD. The ends lost 5 bases at V and 5 bases at J; junction bases unmatched: 6. The CDR3 runs 15 residues. The DNA for the CDR3 is TGTGCCATCAGTTTCGGGACAGGGGGCGCATATGGCTACACCTTC. Encoded protein: CAISFGTGGAYGYTF.